This entry is about one TCR beta chain. The CDR3 loop spans 20 amino acids. V shed 2 bases, J shed 0 bases, and the junction held 13 bases outside the gene matches. This record belongs to a study of human T cells and chemical hapten exposure. Study-level information: 0.01% DPC was applied to the upper back in patch tests, which were read at 6 days. Small differences in pooled library volume mainly drove the variation in TCR yields per sample.

From the RACE reads, TCRdb called clonotypes with MiXCR, one entry per CDR3 protein. The sample shows approximately 74,000 distinct CDR3 sequences, 32% of them seen only once. Stated time point: patch test 1, 2 weeks after DPC sensitization. Treatment described: therapeutic diphenylcyclopropenone sensitization with weekly scalp DPC. Unfractionated whole blood yielded total RNA. This receptor was taken from a man between 35 and 55 years old with alopecia areata. Some clones in this sample may be carry-over from other donors' samples. The source was whole blood, collected in connection with sensitization to the hapten diphenylcyclopropenone (DPC). This sequence joins TRBV12-3 or TRBV12-4 and TRBJ2-2, with 9 bases fitting TRBD1. The CDR3 DNA follows: TGTGCCAGCAGTTTATCCCACAGGGGGCTAGCGGACGCGAACACCGGGGAGCTGTTTTTT. It specifies CASSLSHRGLADANTGELFF.